A single sample gave rise to the 32 T cell receptor beta chains below, sequenced in a study of shared clonotypes between healthy human individuals. Libraries were prepared by immunoSEQ multiplex PCR; TCRdb keeps only in-frame clonotypes and omits some of them. Among about 2.4 million clones listed, approximately 93% were seen once. The sequencing input was naive CD4+ T cells from PBMCs. Subset noted: CD45RA+ positively selected. These receptor sequences come from a man between 18 and 29 years old in good health. Some clones in this sample may be carry-over from other donors' samples.

V gene TRBV5-1 combines with J gene TRBJ1-1, with 8 bases fitting TRBD1. V shed 0 bases and J 2 bases; nucleotides not matched to a gene: 9. The CDR3 loop spans 17 amino acids. Germline CDR1 and CDR2: SGHRS and YFSETQ. DNA for the CDR3: TGCGCCAGCAGCTTGGTGGGGACAGGTCGACTTAACACTGAAGCTTTCTTT. It yields the protein CASSLVGTGRLNTEAFF.

This chain's CDR3 is CASSSLLGSPETQYF. The CDR3 coding sequence is TGTGCCAGCAGCTCCCTCCTCGGGTCGCCCGAGACCCAGTACTTC. This chain connects TRBV7-2 to TRBJ2-5; D unclear. The ends were cut back, 4 bases at V and 5 bases at J, with 17 bases in the middle. Germline lookup yields CDR1 SGHTA and CDR2 FQGNSA. The CDR3 covers 15 residues.

V and J are TRBV25-1 and TRBJ1-2, with D maybe TRBD1 (5 bases). This CDR3 contains 15 residues. V lost 10 bases, J lost 3 bases, and 21 bases lay in between. Looked up from germline, CDR1 is MGHDK and CDR2 is SYGVNS. The CDR3 loop reads CATAGVSGRDYGYTF. The CDR3 DNA reads as TGTGCCACCGCGGGGGTGAGTGGGCGGGACTATGGCTACACCTTC.

This chain connects TRBV5-1 to TRBJ2-3; 10 nucleotides agree with TRBD2. The CDR3 spans 16 residues. Germline assignment: CDR1 SGHRS and CDR2 YFSETQ. Trimming removed 2 bases from V and 3 bases from J; junction bases left unmatched: 6. CDR3 DNA sequence: TGCGCCAGCAGCTTCCTAGCGGGAGTCGGAACAGATACGCAGTATTTT. This codes for CASSFLAGVGTDTQYF.

The V and J genes are TRBV5-1 and TRBJ2-1; no reliable D call. The germline CDR1 and CDR2 sequences are SGHRS and YFSETQ. The V gene lost 0 bases and the J gene lost 5 bases, with 9 bases spanning the gap. The CDR3 runs to 14 residues. CDR3 sequence (DNA): TGCGCCAGCAGCTTGGCCGGAGTGGACAATGAGCAGTTCTTC. It codes for CASSLAGVDNEQFF.

The chain employs TRBV23-1 and TRBJ1-5, with TRBD1 identical over 11 bases. TRBV23-1 is filed as an ORF, its function uncertain. This CDR3 is built from 16 residues. Trimming removed 0 bases from V and 4 bases from J; junction bases left unmatched: 2. This chain's CDR3 is CASSQSGTGGNQPQHF. CDR3 in DNA: TGCGCCAGCAGTCAATCGGGGACAGGGGGGAATCAGCCCCAGCATTTT.

This chain links TRBV30 with TRBJ1-1; 10 nucleotides align to TRBD1. Germline V gives CDR1 GTSNPN, CDR2 SVGIG (reference sequence). The length of the CDR3 is 13 residues. The J segment lost 4 bases and the V segment lost 4 bases, leaving 3 bases of the junction unmatched. The CDR3 DNA sequence: TGTGCCTGGACCGGACAGGGGGGCACTGAAGCTTTCTTT. This translates into CAWTGQGGTEAFF. The complete variable domain, with remaining parts taken from reference TRBV30 and TRBJ1-1, reads SQTIHQWPATLVQPVGSPLSLECTVEGTSNPNLYWYRQAAGRGLQLLFYSVGIGQISSEVPQNLSASRPQDRQFILSSKKLLLSDSGFYLCAWTGQGGTEAFFGQGTRLTVV.

V is TRBV19 and J is TRBJ1-4; no definite D call. Trimming took 7 bases from V and 10 from J, leaving 25 bases between them. This CDR3 region has 16 residues. The germline V gene has CDR1 LNHDA and CDR2 SQIVND (reference sequence). CDR3 protein: CASNTELSTCSRKLFF. CDR3 in DNA: TGTGCCAGTAACACAGAACTCTCGACATGTTCGAGAAAACTGTTTTTT.

In DNA, the CDR3 is TGTGCCAGCTCATCGGACAGGGTTGGAGGCTACACCTTC. Its translation: CASSSDRVGGYTF. V gene TRBV18 combines with J gene TRBJ1-2, with 8 bases matching TRBD1. The length of the CDR3 is 13 residues. Germline trimming cut 5 bases from V and 8 bases from J; bases unmatched to any gene: 7. CDR1 is KGHSH, CDR2 LQKENI, per germline.

This clone showed up just once. The same CDR3 is also encoded by other DNA sequences in this sample. The genes are TRBV5-1 and TRBJ2-6; D is uncertain. The germline CDR1 and CDR2 sequences are SGHRS and YFSETQ. The CDR3 contains 16 residues. Trimming shortened V by 0 bases and J by 0 bases, and 7 bases separated the two germline ends. CDR3 nucleotide sequence: TGCGCCAGCAGCTTGGGGTCGAGCTCTGGGGCCAACGTCCTGACTTTC. Protein: CASSLGSSSGANVLTF.

The chain couples TRBV19 to TRBJ2-7; 8 positions match TRBD1. The trim removed 6 bases at V and 4 bases at J, leaving 11 bases unmatched. This CDR3 comprises 15 residues. Germline CDR1 LNHDA, CDR2 SQIVND (reference sequence). This CDR3 reads CASSIADRVPYEQYF. For the CDR3, the DNA is TGTGCCAGTAGCATCGCGGACAGGGTTCCTTACGAGCAGTACTTC.

The genes are TRBV2 and TRBJ1-1; possible D gene TRBD1, 6 bases. There are 13 residues in the CDR3. V was trimmed by 10 bases and J by 10 bases, leaving 22 bases between them. Germline V gene lookup returns CDR1 SNHLY and CDR2 FYNNEI. This chain's CDR3 is CATAPGAARRAFF. The CDR3 DNA is TGTGCCACCGCACCGGGGGCAGCCCGAAGAGCTTTCTTT.

CDR3 nucleotide sequence: TGTGCCACCAGCCTTAGCCAGGGTGGCGGGGAGCTGTTTTTT. This sequence encodes CATSLSQGGGELFF. The V gene is TRBV15, the J gene TRBJ2-2; possibly TRBD1 for D (5 bases). Trimming stripped 5 bases from V and 7 bases from J, with 14 bases between. The CDR3 totals 14 residues. Germline V gives CDR1 LNHNV, CDR2 YYDKDF (reference sequence).

This chain uses TRBV6-1 with TRBJ1-1; 10 nucleotides agree with TRBD1. From germline, CDR1 is MNHNS and CDR2 SASEGT. CDR3 size: 14 residues. V shed 6 bases and J 5 bases; nucleotides not matched to a gene: 6. The CDR3 region has the DNA TGTGCCAGCAGAAGGGACAGGGGATGGACTGAAGCTTTCTTT. Translating it yields CASRRDRGWTEAFF.

This clone appeared once. The J gene is TRBJ1-1, the V gene TRBV5-8; D possibly corresponds to TRBD1 (5 bases). Trimming cost V 2 bases and J 0 bases, with 8 bases left between them. CDR3 length equals 14 residues. Germline loops: CDR1 SGHTS, CDR2 YDEGEE. As DNA, the CDR3 is TGTGCCAGCAGCTTAGAGGGGATGAACACTGAAGCTTTCTTT. Translated: CASSLEGMNTEAFF.

CDR3 nucleotide sequence: TGCGCCAGCAGCTTGACTAGCGGGAGTTTTTACGAGCAGTACTTC. This sequence encodes CASSLTSGSFYEQYF. This rearrangement joins TRBV5-1 to TRBJ2-7; 11 nucleotides agree with TRBD2. The CDR3 is made up of 15 amino acids. The junction had 4 bases not matched to a gene; V was cut back by 1 base and J by 4 bases. The germline gives CDR1 SGHRS, CDR2 YFSETQ.

The chain employs TRBV9 and TRBJ2-2, with 9 nucleotides matching TRBD2. The V and J ends lost 4 bases and 3 bases, in that order; junction bases with no gene match: 16. The CDR3 has 19 amino acids. CDR1 SGDLS and CDR2 YYNGEE come from the germline V gene. The CDR3 loop is CASSSWGGLALGYTGELFF. For the CDR3, the DNA is TGTGCCAGCAGCTCCTGGGGGGGACTAGCTCTAGGATACACCGGGGAGCTGTTTTTT.

CDR3 protein: CSASRTGGLFF. The CDR3 region has the DNA TGCAGTGCTAGCCGGACAGGGGGCCTGTTTTTT. The chain couples TRBV20-1 to TRBJ1-4; 11 bases are shared with TRBD1. V was pared by 3 bases and J by 14 bases, with 2 bases of the junction left unmatched. Germline CDR1 is DFQATT and CDR2 is SNEGSKA (reference sequence). The CDR3 spans 11 residues.

This clone was found once. The rearrangement uses TRBV19 and TRBJ1-5, with no clear D. CDR3 length: 15 amino acids. Germline V gene lookup returns CDR1 LNHDA and CDR2 SQIVND (reference sequence). The V and J ends lost 3 bases and 0 bases respectively, with 9 bases between them. As DNA, the CDR3 is TGTGCCAGTAGTATTACTGCCGTTAGCAATCAGCCCCAGCATTTT. As protein: CASSITAVSNQPQHF.

The gene calls are TRBV5-1 and TRBJ2-5; 7 bases agree with TRBD1. The CDR3 length is 16 residues. V dropped 0 bases and J dropped 2; count of bases not matched to a gene: 7. CDR1 SGHRS and CDR2 YFSETQ come from the germline V gene. CDR3 nucleotides: TGCGCCAGCAGCTTGGGGGGACAGAGCTTTCAAGAGACCCAGTACTTC. Amino acid sequence: CASSLGGQSFQETQYF. Variable domain in full (rest from reference TRBV5-1 and TRBJ2-5): KAGVTQTPRYLIKTRGQQVTLSCSPISGHRSVSWYQQTPGQGLQFLFEYFSETQRNKGNFPGRFSGRQFSNSRSEMNVSTLELGDSALYLCASSLGGQSFQETQYFGPGTRLLVL.

The chain carries TRBV28 and TRBJ1-3, with D possibly matching TRBD1 (5 bases). CDR1 is MDHEN and CDR2 is SYDVKM in the germline V gene. CDR3 length: 19 residues. The V gene lost 0 bases and the J gene lost 0 bases, with 18 bases spanning the gap. DNA for the CDR3: TGTGCCAGCAGTTTATGGAGGGGCAGCCTCTACATCTCTGGAAACACCATATATTTT. This translates into CASSLWRGSLYISGNTIYF.

The table lists this clone with a few counts. The rearrangement uses TRBV9 and TRBJ1-1; D might be TRBD1 (6 bases). From germline, CDR1 is SGDLS and CDR2 YYNGEE. CDR3 length equals 16 residues. V was clipped by 0 bases and J by 0 bases, with 12 bases between them. The CDR3 sequence is CASSVATGHMNTEAFF. In nucleotides, the CDR3 is TGTGCCAGCAGCGTAGCTACGGGACACATGAACACTGAAGCTTTCTTT.

This chain connects TRBV28 to TRBJ1-4; 8 bases align to TRBD1. Trimming at V came to 2 bases and at J to 7 bases, leaving 6 bases not matched to a gene. CDR3 length: 15 amino acids. CDR1 and CDR2 from the germline V gene are MDHEN and SYDVKM. CDR3 DNA: TGTGCCAGCAGTTTACAGGGGGCGCGGGGTGAAAAACTGTTTTTT. Protein: CASSLQGARGEKLFF.

CDR3 sequence reads: CASSMNLRVRAGTEQLFF. The CDR3 DNA is TGTGCCAGTAGTATGAATTTACGTGTTAGGGCCGGAACCGAACAACTGTTTTTT. This rearrangement joins TRBV19 to TRBJ1-4; D is ambiguous. V was clipped by 3 bases and J by 12 bases, with 29 bases between them. The CDR3 runs 18 residues. Looked up from germline, CDR1 is LNHDA and CDR2 is SQIVND (reference sequence).

The chain combines TRBV23-1 with TRBJ2-7, with D unclear. TRBV23-1 is given ORF status, its function remaining uncertain. The V and J ends lost 2 bases and 3 bases respectively, with 8 bases between them. The CDR3 covers 13 residues. The CDR3 region has the DNA TGCGCCAGCAGTCAAATGGGAAACTACGAGCAGTACTTC. Its translation is CASSQMGNYEQYF.

The J gene is TRBJ2-1, the V gene TRBV5-6; 8 nucleotides line up with TRBD2. The germline CDR1 and CDR2 sequences are SGHDT and YYEEEE. Trimming took 0 bases from V and 3 from J; bases not matched to a gene: 11. This CDR3 is 18 amino acids long. CDR3 sequence (DNA): TGTGCCAGCAGCTTGGACCTCGGCACGGGAGGGAGCTACAATGAGCAGTTCTTC. Residues: CASSLDLGTGGSYNEQFF.

V is TRBV7-2 and J is TRBJ2-7; D ambiguous. There are 12 residues in the CDR3. Trimming took off 8 bases at V and 1 base at J, with 9 bases between the two ends. CDR1 and CDR2 from the germline V gene are SGHTA and FQGNSA. The CDR3 DNA follows: TGTGCCAGCGAGAACGATTCCTACGAGCAGTACTTC. Translation: CASENDSYEQYF.

The gene calls are TRBV7-8 and TRBJ1-3; 7 bases line up with TRBD1. CDR3 length: 15 residues. V was pared by 4 bases and J by 0 bases, with 3 bases of the junction left unmatched. CDR1 and CDR2 (germline): SGHVS, FQNEAQ. The CDR3 reads CASSSTGASGNTIYF. CDR3 DNA sequence: TGTGCCAGCAGCTCCACAGGGGCCTCTGGAAACACCATATATTTT.

Turning to this clone: Other DNA sequences within the sample encode an identical CDR3. V gene TRBV28 combines with J gene TRBJ2-1, with 7 nucleotides matching TRBD1. This CDR3 has 14 amino acids. The germline V gene encodes CDR1 MDHEN and CDR2 SYDVKM. Losses at the gene ends were 4 bases for V and 3 bases for J; bases not matched to a gene: 3. The CDR3: CASSSAGGYNEQFF. For the CDR3, the DNA is TGTGCCAGCAGTTCAGCAGGGGGCTACAATGAGCAGTTCTTC.

The V gene is TRBV11-2, the J gene TRBJ1-1; perhaps TRBD1 as D (6 bases). V dropped 2 bases and J dropped 0 bases, with 13 bases sitting between them. CDR1 and CDR2 (germline): SGHAT, FQNNGV. The CDR3 extends over 16 amino acids. Here the CDR3 reads CASSLIRGRLNTEAFF. The CDR3 coding sequence is TGTGCCAGCAGCTTAATCCGGGGGCGATTGAACACTGAAGCTTTCTTT.

V is TRBV11-2 and J is TRBJ1-1; D is unresolved. Trimming took 0 bases from V and 4 from J, leaving 9 bases between them. CDR3 length: 14 amino acids. Germline CDR1 is SGHAT and CDR2 is FQNNGV. CDR3 in DNA: TGTGCCAGCAGCTTAGATGGGCGGGGCACTGAAGCTTTCTTT. As protein: CASSLDGRGTEAFF.

This clone was observed once. The chain uses TRBV30 and TRBJ1-2; TRBD1 agrees at 7 bases. Germline V gene lookup returns CDR1 GTSNPN and CDR2 SVGIG (reference sequence). Unmatched junction bases numbered 13, after V lost 7 bases and J lost 5 bases. CDR3 length equals 14 residues. The CDR3 loop reads CASLLAGGRYGYTF. The CDR3 nucleotides are TGTGCCTCTTTATTGGCAGGGGGAAGGTATGGCTACACCTTC.